A single sample gave rise to the 27 T cell receptor beta chains below, sequenced in a study of cytomegalovirus exposure and HLA in healthy donors. With 60 Vbeta and 13 Jbeta primers, the PCR was carried out. Assay: immunoSEQ multiplex PCR; the TCRdb copy retains only in-frame clones and omits some. The table lists around 190,000 clones, 65% to 85% of them singletons, with nearly 3% in the top ten. Sequenced material: PBMCs. Receptor source: a woman under 40 in good health and CMV-seronegative.

This clone is a singleton in its sample. Its ends do not fully match the called genes, so a read error is possible. This chain connects TRBV30 to TRBJ1-2; D is perhaps TRBD1 (5 bases). There are 14 residues in the CDR3. CDR1 and CDR2 (germline): GTSNPN, SVGIG (reference sequence). The CDR3 bases are TGTGCCTGGAGTGTACTTCGGGAGGGGAATGGCTACCCCTTC. It is translated as CAWSVLREGNGYPF.

The V call is TRBV2, the J call TRBJ2-3; TRBD2 aligns across 10 bases. The CDR3 spans 15 residues. Germline trimming cut 2 bases from V and 5 bases from J; bases unmatched to any gene: 4. Germline V gene data show CDR1 as SNHLY and CDR2 as FYNNEI. CDR3 residues: CASSELAGVKDTQYF. CDR3 sequence (DNA): TGTGCCAGCAGTGAACTAGCGGGAGTTAAAGATACGCAGTATTTT.

This rearrangement joins TRBV4-1 to TRBJ2-7; D not resolved. This CDR3 region has 16 residues. Trimming took off 2 bases at V and 2 bases at J, with 16 bases between the two ends. CDR1 and CDR2 (germline): MGHRA, YSYEKL. The CDR3 protein is CASSQNFNGPTYEQYF. The CDR3 DNA is TGCGCCAGCAGCCAAAACTTTAACGGTCCGACCTACGAGCAGTACTTC.

V usage is TRBV6-5 and J usage is TRBJ1-2, with D perhaps TRBD1 (6 bases). V lost 2 bases to trimming and J lost 4 bases, with 14 bases between them. This CDR3 has 15 residues. Germline loops: CDR1 MNHEY, CDR2 SVGAGI. The chain's CDR3 is CASSYDGGAFYGYTF. In nucleotides, the CDR3 is TGTGCCAGCAGTTACGATGGGGGCGCTTTCTATGGCTACACCTTC.

This sequence joins TRBV18 and TRBJ2-5, with 8 nucleotides matching TRBD2. Germline V gene lookup returns CDR1 KGHSH and CDR2 LQKENI. The ends lost 7 bases at V and 2 bases at J; junction bases unmatched: 9. The CDR3 extends over 15 amino acids. CDR3 bases: TGTGCCAGCTTCCCCGGACTAGCCTCTCAAGAGACCCAGTACTTC. This codes for CASFPGLASQETQYF.

The chain uses TRBV5-4 and TRBJ2-7; 7 bases match TRBD2. J gave up 0 bases and V 0 bases, and 3 bases lay outside the gene matches. The CDR3 covers 15 residues. CDR1 SGHNT and CDR2 YYREEE come from the germline V gene (reference sequence). In nucleotides, the CDR3 is TGTGCCAGCAGCTTGGGCTGGGGGGGCTCCTACGAGCAGTACTTC. Residues: CASSLGWGGSYEQYF.

This chain connects TRBV4-1 to TRBJ1-2; the D gene is possibly TRBD1 (5 bases). V gave up 4 bases and J gave up 2 bases, with 14 bases separating them. The V gene's germline CDR1 is MGHRA and CDR2 YSYEKL. There are 15 residues in the CDR3. CDR3 nucleotides: TGCGCCAGCAGCCCACAACAGACAGTCAACTATGGCTACACCTTC. It yields the protein CASSPQQTVNYGYTF.

The chain uses TRBV7-8 and TRBJ2-7; 10 bases are shared with TRBD2. The CDR3 length is 14 residues. V lost 1 base and J lost 4; bases outside the gene matches: 1. The germline V gene has CDR1 SGHVS and CDR2 FQNEAQ. The CDR3 spells CASSLVSGGYEQYF. CDR3 DNA: TGTGCCAGCAGCTTAGTTAGCGGGGGGTACGAGCAGTACTTC. Based on the CDR3 plus reference TRBV7-8 and TRBJ2-7, the full variable domain is GAGVSQSPRYKVAKRGQDVALRCDPISGHVSLFWYQQALGQGPEFLTYFQNEAQLDKSGLPSDRFFAERPEGSVSTLKIQRTQQEDSAVYLCASSLVSGGYEQYFGPGTRLTVT.

The chain carries TRBV28 and TRBJ2-7; TRBD2 aligns across 13 bases. The CDR3 totals 16 residues. Germline values: CDR1 MDHEN, CDR2 SYDVKM. The trim removed 3 bases at V and 5 bases at J, leaving 7 bases unmatched. Here the CDR3 DNA reads TGTGCCAGCAGTTTCCCTGGACTAGCGGGGGAGAACGAGCAGTACTTC. Protein sequence: CASSFPGLAGENEQYF. The full variable domain, with the rest looked up from reference TRBV28 and TRBJ2-7, is DVKVTQSSRYLVKRTGEKVFLECVQDMDHENMFWYRQDPGLGLRLIYFSYDVKMKEKGDIPEGYSVSREKKERFSLILESASTNQTSMYLCASSFPGLAGENEQYFGPGTRLTVT.

The chain has TRBV6-1 and TRBJ1-1; D perhaps matches TRBD1 (5 bases). The V end lost 3 bases, the J end lost 5 bases, and 13 bases lay between the germline ends. Germline values: CDR1 MNHNS, CDR2 SASEGT. This CDR3 comprises 14 residues. This chain's CDR3 is CASSDGHGWTEAFF. The CDR3 DNA reads as TGTGCCAGCAGTGATGGACATGGGTGGACTGAAGCTTTCTTT.

This chain uses TRBV4-1 with TRBJ1-1, with D uncertain. Deletions cut 2 bases from V and 6 bases from J, with 10 bases between. Germline loops: CDR1 MGHRA, CDR2 YSYEKL. The CDR3 contains 13 residues. CDR3 amino acids: CASSQHRTAEAFF. DNA of the CDR3: TGCGCCAGCAGCCAACACCGAACAGCTGAAGCTTTCTTT.

The V call is TRBV29-1, the J call TRBJ2-7; 9 nucleotides line up with TRBD1. J was trimmed by 4 bases and V by 4 bases; bases with no gene match: 14. CDR1 is SQVTM, CDR2 ANQGSEA, per germline. The length of the CDR3 is 16 residues. The CDR3: CSVAGERQGVLYEQYF. CDR3 in DNA: TGCAGCGTTGCAGGCGAGAGACAGGGGGTACTTTACGAGCAGTACTTC.

The chain has TRBV7-2 and TRBJ1-5; D remains ambiguous. The CDR3 is 15 amino acids. V was clipped by 2 bases and J by 4 bases, with 12 bases between them. The germline CDR1 and CDR2 sequences are SGHTA and FQGNSA. The CDR3 sequence is CASSLPFAGNQPQHF. The DNA for the CDR3 is TGTGCCAGCAGCTTACCGTTTGCGGGGAATCAGCCCCAGCATTTT. The full variable domain, its missing parts supplied by reference TRBV7-2 and TRBJ1-5, is GAGVSQSPSNKVTEKGKDVELRCDPISGHTALYWYRQSLGQGLEFLIYFQGNSAPDKSGLPSDRFSAERTGGSVSTLTIQRTQQEDSAVYLCASSLPFAGNQPQHFGDGTRLSIL.

This chain joins TRBV6-4 and TRBJ2-7; TRBD1 agrees at 7 bases. This CDR3 has 15 amino acids. V trimming: 6 bases; J trimming: 4 bases; junction bases outside the gene matches: 12. In germline, CDR1 is MRHNA, CDR2 SNTAGT. CDR3 protein: CASRYRDSTIYEQYF. CDR3 DNA sequence: TGTGCCAGCAGATACCGGGACAGCACAATTTACGAGCAGTACTTC.

This chain uses TRBV2 with TRBJ1-5; D gene ambiguous. CDR1 and CDR2 (germline): SNHLY, FYNNEI. The CDR3 is 14 residues long. Trimming removed 6 bases from V and 0 bases from J, with 9 bases in between. This CDR3 is CASSYDYSNQPQHF. As DNA, the CDR3 is TGTGCCAGCAGCTATGACTATAGCAATCAGCCCCAGCATTTT.

The chain recombines TRBV23-1 with TRBJ1-1; 8 nucleotides align to TRBD1. TRBV23-1 is placed among ORFs of uncertain function. The CDR3 consists of 19 residues. V dropped 0 bases and J dropped 4; count of bases not matched to a gene: 16. The CDR3 DNA sequence: TGCGCCAGCAGTCAATCGAGGTCCTTGACAGGGGAGGGTAGCACTGAAGCTTTCTTT. It yields the protein CASSQSRSLTGEGSTEAFF.

The rearrangement joins TRBV19 to TRBJ2-3, with 8 bases matching TRBD2. This CDR3 is 18 amino acids long. In germline, CDR1 is LNHDA, CDR2 SQIVND (reference sequence). V was clipped by 5 bases and J by 8 bases; unmatched bases: 21. CDR3 nucleotide sequence: TGTGCCAGTAGTGCATTCCCGGGGACTAGAGAGGGGAGTGGTACGCAGTATTTT. It is translated as CASSAFPGTREGSGTQYF.

The CDR3 DNA is TGTGCCAGCAGCCCCGGGATTTATAAGGAGACCCAGTACTTC. It codes for CASSPGIYKETQYF. This chain connects TRBV14 to TRBJ2-5; maybe TRBD2 (5 bases). CDR3 size: 14 residues. Trimming left V 4 bases short and J 5 bases short, with 14 bases between. Per the germline V gene, CDR1 is SGHDN and CDR2 is FVKESK.

The rearrangement joins TRBV4-1 to TRBJ2-5; D might be TRBD2 (6 bases). Germline CDR1 is MGHRA and CDR2 is YSYEKL. The V end was cut by 5 bases, the J end by 2 bases, with 21 bases between. The CDR3 runs to 17 residues. The CDR3 coding sequence is TGCGCCAGCAGCTCTCGAGACCGGGAGCACCTTCAAGAGACCCAGTACTTC. This codes for CASSSRDREHLQETQYF.

The chain uses TRBV6-5 and TRBJ1-2, with D possibly TRBD1 on 5 matching bases. Germline assignment: CDR1 MNHEY and CDR2 SVGAGI. The CDR3 is 13 amino acids. The V end was cut by 6 bases, the J end by 8 bases, with 16 bases between. The CDR3 DNA reads as TGTGCCAGCAGCAACTTCCCAGGGATCGGCTACACCTTC. Translating gives CASSNFPGIGYTF.

This chain uses TRBV18 with TRBJ1-1; D may be TRBD1 (6 bases). V was pared by 3 bases and J by 1 base, with 9 bases between. The CDR3 is made up of 14 amino acids. In germline, CDR1 is KGHSH, CDR2 LQKENI. The CDR3 sequence: CASSPTGENTEAFF. The CDR3 nucleotides read TGTGCCAGCTCACCGACAGGAGAGAACACTGAAGCTTTCTTT.

J is TRBJ1-1 and V is TRBV7-6, with D possibly TRBD1 on 6 matching bases. Germline-derived CDR1 and CDR2 are SGHVS and FNYEAQ. Trimming left V 4 bases short and J 8 bases short, with 8 bases between. The CDR3 is 11 residues long. CDR3 coding DNA: TGTGCCAGCAGCTCACAGGGAGAAGCTTTCTTT. This gives the protein CASSSQGEAFF. The full variable domain, rest sourced from reference TRBV7-6 and TRBJ1-1, is GAGVSQSPRYKVTKRGQDVALRCDPISGHVSLYWYRQALGQGPEFLTYFNYEAQQDKSGLPNDRFSAERPEGSISTLTIQRTEQRDSAMYRCASSSQGEAFFGQGTRLTVV.

The chain employs TRBV7-8 and TRBJ2-5; 7 bases agree with TRBD1. The J call may be mistaken, given a closer DNA end match to TRBJ2-7. This CDR3 region has 14 residues. From germline, CDR1 is SGHVS and CDR2 FQNEAQ. CDR3 bases: TGTGCCAGCAGCTTCGAGACAGGGACCTACGAGCAGTACTTC. It translates to CASSFETGTYEQYF.

This rearrangement joins TRBV30 to TRBJ1-1, with TRBD1 identical over 9 bases. The CDR3 spans 16 residues. V shed 2 bases and J 0 bases; nucleotides not matched to a gene: 7. Germline CDR1 and CDR2: GTSNPN and SVGIG (reference sequence). The CDR3 coding sequence is TGTGCCTGGAGTCCAGGACAGGGGAACTTGAACACTGAAGCTTTCTTT. Amino acid sequence: CAWSPGQGNLNTEAFF.

The chain has TRBV6-1 and TRBJ1-1, with D possibly matching TRBD1 (6 bases). V was cut by 6 bases and J by 6 bases, with 17 bases left in between. Germline-derived CDR1 and CDR2 are MNHNS and SASEGT. The CDR3 loop spans 14 amino acids. The CDR3 DNA is TGTGCCAGCAGACGAACAGGGCTACTATCTGAAGCTTTCTTT. The encoded protein is CASRRTGLLSEAFF.

This clone was counted between two and nine times. The V gene is TRBV14, the J gene TRBJ1-2; no reliable D call. The CDR3 spans 13 residues. The germline gives CDR1 SGHDN, CDR2 FVKESK. The ends were cut back, 5 bases at V and 1 base at J, with 8 bases in the middle. CDR3: CASSFDNNYGYTF. The CDR3 DNA follows: TGTGCCAGCAGCTTCGACAATAACTATGGCTACACCTTC. Supplemented by reference TRBV14 and TRBJ1-2, the full variable domain reads EAGVTQFPSHSVIEKGQTVTLRCDPISGHDNLYWYRRVMGKEIKFLLHFVKESKQDESGMPNNRFLAERTGGTYSTLKVQPAELEDSGVYFCASSFDNNYGYTFGSGTRLTVV.

This rearrangement joins TRBV5-1 to TRBJ2-1; TRBD2 matches at 10 bases. V was clipped by 0 bases and J by 5 bases; unmatched bases: 5. CDR1 SGHRS and CDR2 YFSETQ come from the germline V gene. The CDR3 is made up of 16 amino acids. The CDR3 nucleotides are TGCGCCAGCAGCTTGGCCCCGGGACTAGCGAACAATGAGCAGTTCTTC. Protein product: CASSLAPGLANNEQFF.